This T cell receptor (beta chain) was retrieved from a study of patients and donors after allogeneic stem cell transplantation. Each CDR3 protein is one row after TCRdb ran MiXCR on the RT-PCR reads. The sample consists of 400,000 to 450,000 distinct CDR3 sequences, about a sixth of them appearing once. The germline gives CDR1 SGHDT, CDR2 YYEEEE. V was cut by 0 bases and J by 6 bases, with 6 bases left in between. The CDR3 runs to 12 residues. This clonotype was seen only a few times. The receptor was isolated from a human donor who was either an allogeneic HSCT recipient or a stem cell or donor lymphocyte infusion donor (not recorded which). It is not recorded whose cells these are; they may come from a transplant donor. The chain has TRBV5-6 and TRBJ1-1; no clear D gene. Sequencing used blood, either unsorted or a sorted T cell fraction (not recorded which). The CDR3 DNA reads TGTGCCAGCAGCTTGGCCGCGGCTGAAGCTTTCTTT. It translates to CASSLAAAEAFF. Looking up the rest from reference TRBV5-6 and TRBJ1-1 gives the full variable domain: DAGVTQSPTHLIKTRGQQVTLRCSPKSGHDTVSWYQQALGQGPQFIFQYYEEEERQRGNFPDRFSGHQFPNYSSELNVNALLLGDSALYLCASSLAAAEAFFGQGTRLTVV.